These 28 T cell receptor beta chains came from one sample sequenced in a study of cytomegalovirus exposure and HLA in healthy donors. Here immunoSEQ multiplex PCR was the method, and the copy in TCRdb shows in-frame clones only, minus some. This sample has 90,000 to 100,000 clones, with 80% to 95% found just once. Sequenced: PBMCs. The receptors here all came from a woman aged 25 to 39 in good health and CMV-seropositive.

The chain recombines TRBV19 with TRBJ2-1; D unresolved. There are 15 residues in the CDR3. V dropped 3 bases and J dropped 9 bases, with 18 bases sitting between them. Per germline, CDR1 LNHDA and CDR2 SQIVND (reference sequence). The CDR3 nucleotides read TGTGCCAGTAGTATTGGTGCTACTCGGGTGACTGAGCAGTTCTTC. Encoded protein: CASSIGATRVTEQFF.

The rearrangement links TRBV28 to TRBJ2-1; the match to TRBD2 covers 8 bases. CDR3 length equals 15 residues. The V gene's germline CDR1 is MDHEN and CDR2 SYDVKM. With V trimmed by 4 bases and J by 0 bases, 2 bases remained unmatched. DNA of the CDR3: TGTGCCAGCAGTTCGGGGGGGGGCTCCTACAATGAGCAGTTCTTC. It encodes CASSSGGGSYNEQFF.

The chain recombines TRBV7-9 with TRBJ2-1, with a tentative D call TRBD1 (6 bases). This CDR3 has 12 residues. With 3 bases removed from V and 8 bases from J, the gap between germline ends came to 8 bases. Per germline, CDR1 SEHNR and CDR2 FQNEAQ (reference sequence). The CDR3 nucleotides read TGTGCCAGCAGCTTTCAGGGGTATGAGCAGTTCTTC. This translates into CASSFQGYEQFF.

V and J are TRBV5-6 and TRBJ2-7; 11 bases are a match to TRBD1. There are 16 residues in the CDR3. CDR1 and CDR2 (germline): SGHDT, YYEEEE. The trim removed 3 bases at V and 3 bases at J, leaving 8 bases unmatched. CDR3 DNA sequence: TGTGCCAGCAGCTGGACGGGGACAGGGGGGATCTACGAGCAGTACTTC. This codes for CASSWTGTGGIYEQYF.

Here the CDR3 DNA reads TGTGCCAGCAGCGTGAGAGCCGGGACTAGTAGCCACGAGCAGTACTTC. Translated, it gives CASSVRAGTSSHEQYF. The chain employs TRBV9 and TRBJ2-7, with 8 bases aligning to TRBD2. J lost 5 bases, V lost 2 bases, and 12 bases had no gene match. The CDR3 totals 16 residues. Germline V gene sequence: CDR1 SGDLS, CDR2 YYNGEE.

J is TRBJ1-1 and V is TRBV5-1, with 7 positions matching TRBD1. V dropped 4 bases and J dropped 3; count of bases not matched to a gene: 12. The CDR3 has 16 amino acids. CDR1 is SGHRS and CDR2 is YFSETQ in the germline V gene. The CDR3 region is CASSKTSQGPDTEAFF. CDR3 in DNA: TGCGCCAGCAGCAAAACCTCACAGGGGCCGGACACTGAAGCTTTCTTT.

This chain links TRBV5-6 with TRBJ2-4, with 10 nucleotides matching TRBD2. V shed 1 base and J 1 base; nucleotides not matched to a gene: 8. The germline V gene encodes CDR1 SGHDT and CDR2 YYEEEE. The CDR3 loop spans 18 amino acids. The CDR3 reads CASSLFRRLAGAKNIQYF. As DNA, the CDR3 is TGTGCCAGCAGCTTGTTTCGGAGACTAGCGGGCGCCAAAAACATTCAGTACTTC.

The V and J genes are TRBV28 and TRBJ2-7; 10 nucleotides agree with TRBD1. Germline V CDR1 and CDR2: MDHEN, SYDVKM. With 7 bases clipped from V and 3 bases from J, the junction kept 9 bases outside the gene matches. The CDR3 spans 15 residues. CDR3 sequence reads: CASTRGQGFHYEQYF. DNA for the CDR3: TGTGCCAGCACCCGGGGACAGGGGTTTCACTACGAGCAGTACTTC. The variable domain in full, with the rest retrieved from reference TRBV28 and TRBJ2-7, is DVKVTQSSRYLVKRTGEKVFLECVQDMDHENMFWYRQDPGLGLRLIYFSYDVKMKEKGDIPEGYSVSREKKERFSLILESASTNQTSMYLCASTRGQGFHYEQYFGPGTRLTVT.

This clone was seen only once. The genes are TRBV11-3 and TRBJ2-1; 8 bases align to TRBD2. CDR3 length equals 13 residues. J gave up 7 bases and V 6 bases, and 5 bases lay outside the gene matches. The germline V gene has CDR1 SGHNT and CDR2 YENEEA. This CDR3 is CASSPGGSNEQFF. The CDR3 DNA reads TGTGCCAGCAGTCCGGGAGGGTCTAATGAGCAGTTCTTC.

The J gene is TRBJ2-5, the V gene TRBV10-3; D might be TRBD2 (6 bases). The CDR3 is made up of 14 amino acids. Trimming shortened V by 2 bases and J by 4 bases, and 11 bases separated the two germline ends. Looked up from germline, CDR1 is ENHRY and CDR2 is SYGVKD. Here the CDR3 DNA reads TGTGCCATCAGTGAGCCACTAGCCCCAGAGACCCAGTACTTC. This gives the protein CAISEPLAPETQYF.

The gene calls are TRBV5-4 and TRBJ2-2; D is undetermined. Germline CDR1 and CDR2: SGHNT and YYREEE (reference sequence). This CDR3 comprises 14 residues. Trimming pared 1 base from V and 1 base from J, leaving 5 bases between. CDR3 bases: TGTGCCAGCAGCTTGACTGAGAACACCGGGGAGCTGTTTTTT. This encodes CASSLTENTGELFF.

This clone was picked up a small number of times. The chain recombines TRBV7-7 with TRBJ2-7; 7 nucleotides align to TRBD2. Germline V gene lookup returns CDR1 SSHAT and CDR2 FNYEAQ (reference sequence). The CDR3 is 18 residues long. The V and J ends lost 5 bases and 2 bases, in that order; junction bases with no gene match: 18. The CDR3 loop reads CASSPTASGASGPYEQYF. In DNA, the CDR3 is TGTGCCAGCAGCCCTACTGCTTCGGGTGCTAGCGGTCCCTACGAGCAGTACTTC. Together with reference TRBV7-7 and TRBJ2-7, the CDR3 gives the full variable domain: GAGVSQSPRYKVTKRGQDVTLRCDPISSHATLYWYQQALGQGPEFLTYFNYEAQPDKSGLPSDRFSAERPEGSISTLTIQRTEQRDSAMYRCASSPTASGASGPYEQYFGPGTRLTVT.

The chain couples TRBV6-6 to TRBJ2-3, with a possible D match to TRBD1 (5 bases). V was clipped by 8 bases and J by 2 bases, with 14 bases between them. CDR3 size: 14 residues. Per germline, CDR1 MNHNY and CDR2 SVGAGI (reference sequence). In DNA, the CDR3 is TGTGCCAGCTTTGGGGCGGATTCCACAGATACGCAGTATTTT. Protein sequence: CASFGADSTDTQYF.

J is TRBJ1-4 and V is TRBV27; D gene unclear. This CDR3 is built from 14 residues. The ends were cut back, 4 bases at V and 11 bases at J, with 17 bases in the middle. CDR1 and CDR2 from the germline V gene are MNHEY and SMNVEV (reference sequence). The chain's CDR3 is CASSSQAGRSKLFF. The CDR3 bases are TGTGCCAGCAGTTCCCAGGCGGGCCGCTCGAAACTGTTTTTT.

The rearrangement joins TRBV7-2 to TRBJ2-7, with 8 bases lining up with TRBD1. V trimming: 2 bases; J trimming: 5 bases; junction bases outside the gene matches: 5. CDR1 is SGHTA, CDR2 FQGNSA, per germline. CDR3 length: 14 residues. CDR3 residues: CASSLYQGANEQYF. CDR3 bases: TGTGCCAGCAGCTTATATCAGGGGGCTAACGAGCAGTACTTC.

The sample holds a few counts of this clone. V gene TRBV4-3 combines with J gene TRBJ2-1, with 13 positions matching TRBD2. This CDR3 has 15 residues. Trimming cost V 8 bases and J 3 bases; bases outside gene matches: 4. Germline V gives CDR1 LGHNA, CDR2 YSLEER. The DNA of the CDR3 is TGCGCCAGCTCTGGGACTAGCGGGGTCTACAATGAGCAGTTCTTC. It yields the protein CASSGTSGVYNEQFF.

The CDR3: CASSFATSVGDEQFF. The CDR3 DNA reads TGCGCCAGCAGCTTCGCAACTAGCGTTGGAGATGAGCAGTTCTTC. This rearrangement joins TRBV5-1 to TRBJ2-1, with 7 bases aligning to TRBD2. V lost 2 bases to trimming and J lost 8 bases; unmatched junction nucleotides: 10. This CDR3 region has 15 residues. Per the germline V gene, CDR1 is SGHRS and CDR2 is YFSETQ.

The V gene is TRBV28, the J gene TRBJ2-2; D possibly corresponds to TRBD1 (6 bases). V was shortened by 5 bases and J by 3 bases, with 13 bases between the two germline ends. The germline gives CDR1 MDHEN, CDR2 SYDVKM. CDR3 size: 15 residues. The CDR3 nucleotides read TGTGCCAGCAGTCCTTTCAGGGGCTACACCGGGGAGCTGTTTTTT. This codes for CASSPFRGYTGELFF. Combining the CDR3 with reference TRBV28 and TRBJ2-2 gives the whole variable domain DVKVTQSSRYLVKRTGEKVFLECVQDMDHENMFWYRQDPGLGLRLIYFSYDVKMKEKGDIPEGYSVSREKKERFSLILESASTNQTSMYLCASSPFRGYTGELFFGEGSRLTVL.

The chain has TRBV19 and TRBJ2-3, with D maybe TRBD2 (6 bases). Germline V gene sequence: CDR1 LNHDA, CDR2 SQIVND (reference sequence). The CDR3 is made up of 15 amino acids. V gave up 3 bases and J gave up 2 bases, with 12 bases separating them. CDR3 protein: CASSMRGVVTDTQYF. CDR3 DNA sequence: TGTGCCAGTAGTATGCGGGGTGTGGTCACAGATACGCAGTATTTT.

V gene TRBV2 combines with J gene TRBJ2-5; D is unclear. Per the germline V gene, CDR1 is SNHLY and CDR2 is FYNNEI. This CDR3 has 15 amino acids. Trimming shortened V by 6 bases and J by 1 base, and 15 bases separated the two germline ends. Here the CDR3 DNA reads TGTGCCAGCAGCAAGGCTCAGGTCACCCAAGAGACCCAGTACTTC. It encodes CASSKAQVTQETQYF.

The DNA of the CDR3 is TGTGCCAGTCGGGAGGCTAGCACAGATACGCAGTATTTT. This gives the protein CASREASTDTQYF. The J gene is TRBJ2-3, the V gene TRBV28; the match to TRBD2 covers 7 bases. Per germline, CDR1 MDHEN and CDR2 SYDVKM. This CDR3 has 13 amino acids. Trimming removed 9 bases from V and 0 bases from J; junction bases left unmatched: 3.

The chain uses TRBV28 and TRBJ2-3, with a possible D match to TRBD1 (5 bases). The CDR3 totals 14 residues. Germline lookup yields CDR1 MDHEN and CDR2 SYDVKM. Deletions cut 5 bases from V and 4 bases from J, with 13 bases between. The CDR3 DNA is TGTGCCAGCAGTAAACACAGGCAGTCAGATACGCAGTATTTT. Protein product: CASSKHRQSDTQYF.

In regard to this clone: The same CDR3 is also encoded by other DNA sequences in this sample. The V call is TRBV2, the J call TRBJ1-1, with TRBD1 matching 8 bases. V shed 5 bases and J 1 base; nucleotides not matched to a gene: 3. This CDR3 is 14 amino acids long. Germline-derived CDR1 and CDR2 are SNHLY and FYNNEI. This CDR3 is CASSRQGSNTEAFF. In nucleotides, the CDR3 is TGTGCCAGCAGTCGACAGGGGTCGAACACTGAAGCTTTCTTT.

The chain employs TRBV7-4 and TRBJ2-3, with TRBD2 matching over 8 bases. This CDR3 region has 16 residues. The ends lost 7 bases at V and 6 bases at J; junction bases unmatched: 15. CDR1 SGHVT and CDR2 SQSDAQ come from the germline V gene. CDR3 DNA sequence: TGTGCCAGCAACCCCTCACCGGGACTAGGTGCGGATACGCAGTATTTT. This sequence encodes CASNPSPGLGADTQYF.

V is TRBV28 and J is TRBJ1-1; the D is unclear. The CDR3 length is 13 residues. Germline lookup yields CDR1 MDHEN and CDR2 SYDVKM. Trimming pared 6 bases from V and 0 bases from J, leaving 8 bases between. The CDR3 DNA is TGTGCCAGCAGGTACGGGGTGAACACTGAAGCTTTCTTT. It specifies CASRYGVNTEAFF. The full variable domain, in which reference TRBV28 and TRBJ1-1 provide the parts outside the CDR3, is DVKVTQSSRYLVKRTGEKVFLECVQDMDHENMFWYRQDPGLGLRLIYFSYDVKMKEKGDIPEGYSVSREKKERFSLILESASTNQTSMYLCASRYGVNTEAFFGQGTRLTVV.

This sequence joins TRBV30 and TRBJ1-4; 9 positions match TRBD1. This CDR3 region has 13 residues. V trimming: 6 bases; J trimming: 8 bases; junction bases outside the gene matches: 7. Germline CDR1 and CDR2: GTSNPN and SVGIG (reference sequence). The CDR3 protein is CACPGQGGEKLFF. The CDR3 nucleotides read TGTGCCTGTCCGGGACAGGGAGGCGAAAAACTGTTTTTT.

The rearrangement links TRBV7-9 to TRBJ2-1; the D gene is possibly TRBD2 (5 bases). Per the germline V gene, CDR1 is SEHNR and CDR2 is FQNEAQ (reference sequence). V was cut by 4 bases and J by 7 bases, with 14 bases left in between. This CDR3 is built from 14 residues. The CDR3: CASSSDLALNEQFF. Here the CDR3 DNA reads TGTGCCAGCAGCTCTGACCTAGCTCTAAATGAGCAGTTCTTC.

For the CDR3, the DNA is TGTGCCAGCAGCTCGGACAGTAACTATGGCTACACCTTC. Protein product: CASSSDSNYGYTF. The chain combines TRBV7-2 with TRBJ1-2; the D gene is possibly TRBD1 (6 bases). The V gene's germline CDR1 is SGHTA and CDR2 FQGNSA. This CDR3 is 13 amino acids long. V was trimmed by 4 bases and J by 1 base, leaving 7 bases between them.